A selection of T cell receptor beta chains follows, all from one sample in a study of blood T cell repertoires in COVID-19. Profiling relied on immunoSEQ multiplex PCR, and the TCRdb table lists in-frame clones only, not all of them. The repertoire holds under 50,000 clones, with approximately 95% as singletons. The sequenced sample was peripheral blood. The origin of the receptors is a man in his sixties with COVID-19, enrolled during active disease. The CDR3 runs from the conserved cysteine through the conserved F or W. The order of the fields is J gene, D gene, clone size, CDR3 length, V gene, CDR3 DNA, CDR3 protein. A D gene is named only where the DNA matches it firmly. Clone size appears in some rows only: once, few, many, or a class for an expanded clone.

j_call: TRBJ1-1; d_call: TRBD1; clone_size: .; cdr3_length: 13; v_call: TRBV10-2; cdr3_nt: TGCGCCAGCACCTCTGGAGGGGGCTTGGAAGCTTTCTTT; cdr3_aa: CASTSGGGLEAFF
j_call: TRBJ2-7; d_call: .; clone_size: .; cdr3_length: 14; v_call: TRBV3-1/TRBV3-2; cdr3_nt: TGTGCCAGCAGCCAGCGGGGAAGGTCCTACGAGCAGTACTTC; cdr3_aa: CASSQRGRSYEQYF
j_call: TRBJ2-1; d_call: .; clone_size: .; cdr3_length: 14; v_call: TRBV6-5; cdr3_nt: TGTGCCAGCAGTTACGGACTGGAATACAATGAGCAGTTCTTC; cdr3_aa: CASSYGLEYNEQFF
j_call: TRBJ1-2; d_call: .; clone_size: .; cdr3_length: 16; v_call: TRBV5-1; cdr3_nt: TGCGCCAGCAGCACGTCCGAGGCAGCCTACGGCTATGGCTACACCTTC; cdr3_aa: CASSTSEAAYGYGYTF
j_call: TRBJ1-3; d_call: .; clone_size: once; cdr3_length: 14; v_call: TRBV28; cdr3_nt: TGTGCCAGCAGTCTACTTAGCTCTGGAAACACCATATATTTT; cdr3_aa: CASSLLSSGNTIYF
j_call: TRBJ2-7; d_call: TRBD2; clone_size: .; cdr3_length: 16; v_call: TRBV4-2; cdr3_nt: TGTGCCAGCAGCCACCCGGGAGGTAGCGGGAGCTACGAGCAGTACTTC; cdr3_aa: CASSHPGGSGSYEQYF
j_call: TRBJ1-5; d_call: .; clone_size: .; cdr3_length: 15; v_call: TRBV19; cdr3_nt: TGTGCCAGTAATACGGAGGGGTTTGCCAATCAGCCCCAGCATTTT; cdr3_aa: CASNTEGFANQPQHF
j_call: TRBJ1-3; d_call: .; clone_size: .; cdr3_length: 12; v_call: TRBV6-5; cdr3_nt: TGTGCCAGCAGCCCCAGGGTGGGCACCATATATTTT; cdr3_aa: CASSPRVGTIYF
j_call: TRBJ1-1; d_call: .; clone_size: .; cdr3_length: 13; v_call: TRBV12-3/TRBV12-4; cdr3_nt: TGTGCCAGCACAAATTCAGGATACACTGAAGCTTTCTTT; cdr3_aa: CASTNSGYTEAFF
j_call: TRBJ2-2; d_call: .; clone_size: .; cdr3_length: 15; v_call: TRBV5-1; cdr3_nt: TGCGCCAGCAGCCGGGAGAGAGGGGCCACCGGGGAGCTGTTTTTT; cdr3_aa: CASSRERGATGELFF
j_call: TRBJ2-1; d_call: TRBD2; clone_size: .; cdr3_length: 15; v_call: TRBV7-2; cdr3_nt: TGTGCCAGCAGCTTAGTTAACGGGAGGTACAATGAGCAGTTCTTC; cdr3_aa: CASSLVNGRYNEQFF
j_call: TRBJ2-3; d_call: TRBD2; clone_size: .; cdr3_length: 15; v_call: TRBV19; cdr3_nt: TGTGCCAGTAGGAGTACTAGCGGGGGAACAGATACGCAGTATTTT; cdr3_aa: CASRSTSGGTDTQYF
j_call: TRBJ2-1; d_call: .; clone_size: .; cdr3_length: 15; v_call: TRBV12-2; cdr3_nt: TGTGCAAGTCGGCGGACTAGCAGCTCAGTCGATGAGCAGTTCTTC; cdr3_aa: CASRRTSSSVDEQFF
j_call: TRBJ2-1; d_call: TRBD2; clone_size: .; cdr3_length: 15; v_call: TRBV4-1; cdr3_nt: TGCGCCAGCAGCCAAGGACTAGCTACCTACAATGAGCAGTTCTTC; cdr3_aa: CASSQGLATYNEQFF
j_call: TRBJ2-2; d_call: .; clone_size: .; cdr3_length: 15; v_call: TRBV4-1; cdr3_nt: TGCGCCAGCAGCCAAGGGGCACGCGACACCGGGGAGCTGTTTTTT; cdr3_aa: CASSQGARDTGELFF
j_call: TRBJ2-2; d_call: .; clone_size: .; cdr3_length: 13; v_call: TRBV12-3/TRBV12-4; cdr3_nt: TGTGCCAGCAGCTATTTGTACACCGGGGAGCTGTTTTTT; cdr3_aa: CASSYLYTGELFF
j_call: TRBJ2-5; d_call: .; clone_size: .; cdr3_length: 14; v_call: TRBV5-5; cdr3_nt: TGTGCCAGCAGCTTGGGGGCAGACCAAGAGACCCAGTACTTC; cdr3_aa: CASSLGADQETQYF
j_call: TRBJ2-1; d_call: .; clone_size: .; cdr3_length: 13; v_call: TRBV1; cdr3_nt: TGCACCAGCAGCAAAACCCCTCTAAATGAGCAGTTCTTC; cdr3_aa: CTSSKTPLNEQFF
j_call: TRBJ1-6; d_call: TRBD1; clone_size: .; cdr3_length: 14; v_call: TRBV7-8; cdr3_nt: TGTGCCAGCAGCCCGGACAGGGGCAATTCACCCCTCCACTTT; cdr3_aa: CASSPDRGNSPLHF
j_call: TRBJ1-1; d_call: TRBD1; clone_size: once; cdr3_length: 12; v_call: TRBV7-2; cdr3_nt: TGTGCCAGCAGCGCCCGGGACAGAGGGGCTTTCTTT; cdr3_aa: CASSARDRGAFF
j_call: TRBJ2-7; d_call: TRBD2; clone_size: .; cdr3_length: 16; v_call: TRBV27; cdr3_nt: TGTGCCAGCAGGAGACTAGCGGGGGGCCGCTCCTACGAGCAGTACTTC; cdr3_aa: CASRRLAGGRSYEQYF
j_call: TRBJ2-5; d_call: TRBD2; clone_size: .; cdr3_length: 15; v_call: TRBV5-1; cdr3_nt: TGCGCCAGCAGTTTTAGCGGGGAACGCCAAGAGACCCAGTACTTC; cdr3_aa: CASSFSGERQETQYF
j_call: TRBJ1-2; d_call: .; clone_size: .; cdr3_length: 13; v_call: TRBV3-1/TRBV3-2; cdr3_nt: TGTGCCAGCAGCCCGACAGATAACTATGGCTACACCTTC; cdr3_aa: CASSPTDNYGYTF
j_call: TRBJ2-2; d_call: TRBD2; clone_size: once; cdr3_length: 15; v_call: TRBV24-1; cdr3_nt: TGTGCCACCAGTCGAAGAAGCGGGAGCACCGGGGAGCTGTTTTTT; cdr3_aa: CATSRRSGSTGELFF
j_call: TRBJ2-5; d_call: .; clone_size: .; cdr3_length: 16; v_call: TRBV5-1; cdr3_nt: TGCGCCAGCAGCTTCCCGCAGGGGCGCAGGGAGGAGACCCAGTACTTC; cdr3_aa: CASSFPQGRREETQYF
j_call: TRBJ2-3; d_call: .; clone_size: .; cdr3_length: 14; v_call: TRBV7-8; cdr3_nt: TGTGCCAGCAGCCCCTCGGAGGTTGCAGATACGCAGTATTTT; cdr3_aa: CASSPSEVADTQYF
j_call: TRBJ1-4; d_call: .; clone_size: few; cdr3_length: 18; v_call: TRBV28; cdr3_nt: TGTGCCAGCAGTTCTATATCCCCTCCAGGGGCGAACGACGAAAAACTGTTTTTT; cdr3_aa: CASSSISPPGANDEKLFF
j_call: TRBJ1-2; d_call: TRBD1; clone_size: .; cdr3_length: 12; v_call: TRBV24-1; cdr3_nt: TGTGCCACCAGTACAGGGGTCGGTGGCTACACCTTC; cdr3_aa: CATSTGVGGYTF
j_call: TRBJ2-7; d_call: .; clone_size: .; cdr3_length: 12; v_call: TRBV2; cdr3_nt: TGTGCCACCACAGGGTCCACCTACGAGCAGTACTTC; cdr3_aa: CATTGSTYEQYF
j_call: TRBJ1-4; d_call: TRBD1; clone_size: .; cdr3_length: 16; v_call: TRBV5-4; cdr3_nt: TGTGCCAGCAGCACCGGGACAGGGGGCGGTCGAGAAAAACTGTTTTTT; cdr3_aa: CASSTGTGGGREKLFF
j_call: TRBJ1-5; d_call: .; clone_size: .; cdr3_length: 13; v_call: TRBV29-1; cdr3_nt: TGCAGCGTTGTTTTAGGGGTCAATCAGCCCCAGCATTTT; cdr3_aa: CSVVLGVNQPQHF
j_call: TRBJ1-4; d_call: .; clone_size: .; cdr3_length: 12; v_call: TRBV12-3/TRBV12-4; cdr3_nt: TGTGCCAGCACTCTAACTAATGAAAAACTGTTTTTT; cdr3_aa: CASTLTNEKLFF
j_call: TRBJ2-7; d_call: TRBD1; clone_size: .; cdr3_length: 15; v_call: TRBV4-1; cdr3_nt: TGCGCCAGCAGCCAAGGGGACAGGACAACCTACGAGCAGTACTTC; cdr3_aa: CASSQGDRTTYEQYF
j_call: TRBJ1-6; d_call: .; clone_size: .; cdr3_length: 16; v_call: TRBV4-1; cdr3_nt: TGCGCCAGCAGCCAAGATTCGGGGGGGTATAATTCACCCCTCCACTTT; cdr3_aa: CASSQDSGGYNSPLHF
j_call: TRBJ1-2; d_call: .; clone_size: .; cdr3_length: 14; v_call: TRBV7-9; cdr3_nt: TGTGCCAGCAGCTTAGAGGAGGCGTCCTATGGCTACACCTTC; cdr3_aa: CASSLEEASYGYTF
j_call: TRBJ1-5; d_call: .; clone_size: .; cdr3_length: 15; v_call: TRBV20-1; cdr3_nt: TGCAGTGCTAGTTTCGCGAGCTTCGGGAGGCAGCCCCAGCATTTT; cdr3_aa: CSASFASFGRQPQHF
j_call: TRBJ2-1; d_call: TRBD2; clone_size: once; cdr3_length: 11; v_call: TRBV2; cdr3_nt: TGTGCCCCAAGGGAGGGCAATGAGCAGTTCTTC; cdr3_aa: CAPREGNEQFF
j_call: TRBJ1-4; d_call: TRBD1; clone_size: .; cdr3_length: 15; v_call: TRBV6-1; cdr3_nt: TGTGCCAGCAGTGACAGGGGGGCAACTAATGAAAAACTGTTTTTT; cdr3_aa: CASSDRGATNEKLFF
j_call: TRBJ1-1; d_call: TRBD1; clone_size: .; cdr3_length: 15; v_call: TRBV19; cdr3_nt: TGTGCCAGTAGTAGTCCCGGGACAGGGAACACTGAAGCTTTCTTT; cdr3_aa: CASSSPGTGNTEAFF
j_call: TRBJ2-7; d_call: TRBD2; clone_size: .; cdr3_length: 16; v_call: TRBV6-2/TRBV6-3; cdr3_nt: TGTGCCAGCAGTAGGACTAGCGGGAAACTATCCTACGAGCAGTACTTC; cdr3_aa: CASSRTSGKLSYEQYF
j_call: TRBJ2-7; d_call: TRBD2; clone_size: .; cdr3_length: 15; v_call: TRBV5-6; cdr3_nt: TGTGCCAGCAGCCTTCGGGCGGGGGGCCTCCCTGAGCAGTACTTC; cdr3_aa: CASSLRAGGLPEQYF
j_call: TRBJ1-4; d_call: TRBD1; clone_size: .; cdr3_length: 15; v_call: TRBV28; cdr3_nt: TGTGCCAGCAGTTTGCCCGGGACAGGGGGGGAAAAACTGTTTTTT; cdr3_aa: CASSLPGTGGEKLFF
j_call: TRBJ2-1; d_call: .; clone_size: .; cdr3_length: 14; v_call: TRBV24-1; cdr3_nt: TGTGCCACCAGCCCCACGCGGGGGCACAATGAGCAGTTCTTC; cdr3_aa: CATSPTRGHNEQFF
j_call: TRBJ1-2; d_call: .; clone_size: once; cdr3_length: 12; v_call: TRBV28; cdr3_nt: TGTGCCAGCAGCGCAACGGGAGGCGGCTACACCTTC; cdr3_aa: CASSATGGGYTF
j_call: TRBJ1-6; d_call: TRBD1; clone_size: .; cdr3_length: 15; v_call: TRBV5-1; cdr3_nt: TGCGCCAGCAGAATACAGGGGAGCTATAATTCACCCCTCCACTTT; cdr3_aa: CASRIQGSYNSPLHF
j_call: TRBJ1-6; d_call: .; clone_size: .; cdr3_length: 15; v_call: TRBV18; cdr3_nt: TGTGCCAGCTCACCACCTACGGGGGTGGGTTCACCCCTCCACTTT; cdr3_aa: CASSPPTGVGSPLHF
j_call: TRBJ2-7; d_call: TRBD2; clone_size: .; cdr3_length: 15; v_call: TRBV2; cdr3_nt: TGTGCCAGCAGTCCGGGGCTAGCGGGCTCCTACGAGCAGTACTTC; cdr3_aa: CASSPGLAGSYEQYF
j_call: TRBJ2-7; d_call: TRBD1; clone_size: .; cdr3_length: 15; v_call: TRBV28; cdr3_nt: TGTGCCAGCAGTTTTGCAGGGACAGGCCGCGTACGGCAGTACTTC; cdr3_aa: CASSFAGTGRVRQYF
j_call: TRBJ2-7; d_call: .; clone_size: .; cdr3_length: 15; v_call: TRBV11-2; cdr3_nt: TGTGCCAGCAGCTTATTGGCAGGATCGAACTACGAGCAGTACTTC; cdr3_aa: CASSLLAGSNYEQYF
j_call: TRBJ2-1; d_call: .; clone_size: few; cdr3_length: 14; v_call: TRBV5-5; cdr3_nt: TGTGCCAGCAGCTTTCTGCCACAATACAATGAGCAGTTCTTC; cdr3_aa: CASSFLPQYNEQFF
j_call: TRBJ2-2; d_call: .; clone_size: .; cdr3_length: 15; v_call: TRBV9; cdr3_nt: TGTGCCAGCAGCCCTCAGGTCGGGGGCACCGGGGAGCTGTTTTTT; cdr3_aa: CASSPQVGGTGELFF
j_call: TRBJ1-5; d_call: .; clone_size: once; cdr3_length: 16; v_call: TRBV7-8; cdr3_nt: TGTGCCAGCAGCTTAAGGGGGGGCTCGTCCAATCAGCCCCAGCATTTT; cdr3_aa: CASSLRGGSSNQPQHF